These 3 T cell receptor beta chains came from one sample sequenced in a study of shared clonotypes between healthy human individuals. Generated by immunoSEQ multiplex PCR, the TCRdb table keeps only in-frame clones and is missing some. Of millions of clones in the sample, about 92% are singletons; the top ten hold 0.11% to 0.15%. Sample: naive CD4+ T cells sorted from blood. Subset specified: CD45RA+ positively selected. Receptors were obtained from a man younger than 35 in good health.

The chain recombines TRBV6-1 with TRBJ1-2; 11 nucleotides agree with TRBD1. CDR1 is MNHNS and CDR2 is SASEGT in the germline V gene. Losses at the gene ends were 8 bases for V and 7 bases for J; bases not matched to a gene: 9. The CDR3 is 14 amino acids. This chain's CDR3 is CASVEPGQGVGYTF. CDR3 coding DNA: TGTGCCAGCGTGGAACCGGGACAGGGGGTTGGCTACACCTTC.

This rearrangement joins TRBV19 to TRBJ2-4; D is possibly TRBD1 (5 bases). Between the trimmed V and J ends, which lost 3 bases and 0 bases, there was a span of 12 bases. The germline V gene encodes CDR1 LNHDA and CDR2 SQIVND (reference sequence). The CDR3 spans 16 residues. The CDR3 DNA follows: TGTGCCAGTAGTATCTGGGGCCCACAAGCCAAAAACATTCAGTACTTC. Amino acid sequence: CASSIWGPQAKNIQYF.

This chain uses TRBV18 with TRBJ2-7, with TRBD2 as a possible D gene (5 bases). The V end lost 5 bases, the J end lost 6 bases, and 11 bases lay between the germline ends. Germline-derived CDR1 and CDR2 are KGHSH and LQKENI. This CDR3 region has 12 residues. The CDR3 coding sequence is TGTGCCAGCTCAGAGGGAATAGTCGAGCAGTACTTC. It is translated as CASSEGIVEQYF.